This entry lists 11 T cell receptor beta chains sequenced from one sample in a study of T cell responses to AZD1222 COVID-19 vaccine. The repertoire was sequenced with immunoSEQ multiplex PCR; TCRdb's copy has only in-frame clones and lacks some. The sample lists 150,000 or so clones; 89% were seen once. The input for sequencing was peripheral blood, taken on day 0 of AZD1222 vaccination. The source is an adult in good health.

This chain joins TRBV7-2 and TRBJ1-2; D is perhaps TRBD1 (6 bases). V was cut by 1 base and J by 8 bases, with 17 bases left in between. Germline V gene lookup returns CDR1 SGHTA and CDR2 FQGNSA. The CDR3 runs to 15 residues. For the CDR3, the DNA is TGTGCCAGCAGCTTAGTAGGGACACCGCCGCGGGGCTACACCTTC. Translated: CASSLVGTPPRGYTF.

The genes are TRBV28 and TRBJ1-5; D gene ambiguous. Trimming removed 0 bases from V and 9 bases from J, with 9 bases in between. The CDR3 is made up of 13 amino acids. Germline V gene lookup returns CDR1 MDHEN and CDR2 SYDVKM. For the CDR3, the DNA is TGTGCCAGCAGTTTATGGACCCCCCCGCCCCAGCATTTT. Translation: CASSLWTPPPQHF.

The chain links TRBV27 to TRBJ2-7, with D perhaps TRBD1 (6 bases). CDR3 length: 15 residues. Trimming left V 4 bases short and J 2 bases short, with 15 bases between. Germline loops: CDR1 MNHEY, CDR2 SMNVEV (reference sequence). The CDR3 sequence: CASSSNNRVPYEQYF. CDR3 coding DNA: TGTGCCAGCAGTTCGAACAACAGGGTTCCCTACGAGCAGTACTTC.

The chain uses TRBV18 and TRBJ1-2; D call uncertain. CDR1 is KGHSH, CDR2 LQKENI, per germline. Deletions cut 0 bases from V and 6 bases from J, with 11 bases between. The CDR3 has 14 amino acids. The CDR3 loop is CASSPPPGTHGYTF. The CDR3 DNA follows: TGTGCCAGCTCACCACCCCCAGGAACCCATGGCTACACCTTC.

The V and J genes are TRBV7-9 and TRBJ2-5; a possible D gene is TRBD1 (6 bases). The CDR3 runs to 14 residues. Germline CDR1 and CDR2: SEHNR and FQNEAQ (reference sequence). Trimming stripped 5 bases from V and 5 bases from J, with 15 bases between. The CDR3 DNA reads as TGTGCCAGCAGCGGCAGGGGCTTGGGGGAGACCCAGTACTTC. It yields the protein CASSGRGLGETQYF.

The chain employs TRBV5-1 and TRBJ2-1, with TRBD1 matching 11 bases. V gave up 1 base and J gave up 2 bases; unmatched junction bases: 5. The CDR3 totals 17 residues. Germline values: CDR1 SGHRS, CDR2 YFSETQ. CDR3 loop: CASSLRPGQGAYNEQFF. CDR3 nucleotides: TGCGCCAGCAGCTTGAGGCCGGGACAGGGGGCCTACAATGAGCAGTTCTTC.

The chain couples TRBV3-1 (or the pseudogene TRBV3-2) to TRBJ2-7; D may correspond to TRBD1 or TRBD2 (5 bases each). Germline values: CDR1 LGHDT, CDR2 YNNKEL (reference sequence). The CDR3 extends over 13 amino acids. Trimming left V 5 bases short and J 4 bases short, with 12 bases between. As DNA, the CDR3 is TGTGCCAGCAGCAAATTGGGGGATTACGAGCAGTACTTC. Amino acids: CASSKLGDYEQYF.

This clone was counted between two and nine times. The chain has TRBV28 and TRBJ2-7; 12 bases are a match to TRBD1. Germline V gene sequence: CDR1 MDHEN, CDR2 SYDVKM. V lost 8 bases, J lost 7 bases, and 6 bases stayed unmatched. The CDR3 sequence is 13 residues long. DNA of the CDR3: TGTGCCAGCCGCGGGACAGGGGGCAGGGAGCAGTACTTC. This encodes CASRGTGGREQYF.

The chain combines TRBV10-3 with TRBJ1-2, with D unresolved. The V end lost 7 bases, the J end lost 1 base, and 13 bases lay between the germline ends. This CDR3 comprises 14 residues. Germline V gene data show CDR1 as ENHRY and CDR2 as SYGVKD. The CDR3 sequence: CAINSNLVNYGYTF. The CDR3 coding sequence is TGTGCCATCAACTCCAATTTAGTTAACTATGGCTACACCTTC.

This clone was observed a single time. The genes are TRBV10-3 and TRBJ1-1; TRBD1 matches 7 bases. Germline CDR1 reads ENHRY; CDR2 reads SYGVKD. The CDR3 loop spans 16 amino acids. The V segment lost 4 bases and the J segment 0 bases; nucleotides outside the gene matches: 8. The CDR3 coding sequence is TGTGCCATCAGTGCCAGGGGGACGGGGATGAACACTGAAGCTTTCTTT. Residues: CAISARGTGMNTEAFF.

V is TRBV9 and J is TRBJ2-7; D perhaps matches TRBD2 (6 bases). The ends were cut back, 4 bases at V and 7 bases at J, with 15 bases in the middle. CDR1 and CDR2 from the germline V gene are SGDLS and YYNGEE. The CDR3 runs 13 residues. DNA for the CDR3: TGTGCCAGCAGCACAGACAGTGCGGGGGAGCAGTACTTC. Encoded protein: CASSTDSAGEQYF. Supplemented by reference TRBV9 and TRBJ2-7, the full variable domain reads DSGVTQTPKHLITATGQRVTLRCSPRSGDLSVYWYQQSLDQGLQFLIQYYNGEERAKGNILERFSAQQFPDLHSELNLSSLELGDSALYFCASSTDSAGEQYFGPGTRLTVT.